These T cell receptor beta chains were read from a single sample in a study of beta chain features in type 1 diabetes. Produced via immunoSEQ multiplex PCR; TCRdb's table is partial and in-frame only. The table records about 280,000 clones, about 15% of them present only once. The sequenced sample was naive CD4+ T cells from blood. These receptors were taken from a man aged 18 to 29 with type 1 diabetes. Both conserved end residues are part of each CDR3. Fields, in order: V gene, D gene, clone size, J gene, CDR3 DNA, CDR3 protein. A D gene is named only where the DNA matches it firmly. The size field is filled for only some rows; it gives once, few, many or a size class.

>TRBV30|-|few|TRBJ1-2
TGTGCCTGGAAAGACCCGGGAGTTAACTATGGCTACACCTTC
CAWKDPGVNYGYTF
>TRBV15|-|few|TRBJ2-1
TGTGCCACCAGTCGTACCCGGTCTGAGCAGTTCTTC
CATSRTRSEQFF
>TRBV5-8|-|-|TRBJ2-1
TGTGCCAGCAGCTTGGGACAGGTTCAACAGTTCTTC
CASSLGQVQQFF
>TRBV30|TRBD1|-|TRBJ1-5
TGTGCCTGGAGCGAGACAGGGCCTAATCAGCCCCAGCATTTT
CAWSETGPNQPQHF
>TRBV6-6|-|few|TRBJ2-1
TGTGCCAGCAGCTTGAGGGAGAATGAGCAGTTCTTC
CASSLRENEQFF
>TRBV5-1|TRBD1|-|TRBJ2-2
TGCGCCAGCAGCTTGGCCGGGACAGGGTTTTCCGGGGAGCTGTTTTTT
CASSLAGTGFSGELFF
>TRBV6-5|-|few|TRBJ2-7
TGTGCCAGCAGTTACCGAAGTCGGGGGTACGAGCAGTACTTC
CASSYRSRGYEQYF
>TRBV7-2|TRBD1|-|TRBJ2-6
TGTGCCAGCAAACCCCGGACAGGGGCAATCTCCTCTGGGGCCAACGTCCTGACTTTC
CASKPRTGAISSGANVLTF
>TRBV29-1|-|few|TRBJ1-1
TGCAGCGTTGTTCCCAGGGATCGGGTTCCTGAAGCTTTCTTT
CSVVPRDRVPEAFF
>TRBV10-3|TRBD2|few|TRBJ2-3
TGTGCCATCAGTGAGTCGACGGGGGGAGATACGCAGTATTTT
CAISESTGGDTQYF
>TRBV30|-|-|TRBJ1-3
TGTGCCTGGAGTGTACAAAGAGGCGACACCATATATTTT
CAWSVQRGDTIYF
>TRBV4-3|TRBD1|few|TRBJ2-7
TGCGCCAGCAGCCAAGTTCCCGGGACAGGGTATTACGAGCAGTACTTC
CASSQVPGTGYYEQYF
>TRBV29-1|TRBD2|few|TRBJ2-7
TGCAGCGTTGGAAGGACTAGCGGTCCCTACGAGCAGTACTTC
CSVGRTSGPYEQYF
>TRBV28|-|few|TRBJ1-1
TGTGCCAGCAGTTCACCTCCGGTGAACACTGAAGCTTTCTTT
CASSSPPVNTEAFF
>TRBV28|-|-|TRBJ2-7
TGTGCCAGCAGTTTAAAGATCGGGGAGCAGTACTTC
CASSLKIGEQYF
>TRBV19|TRBD1|few|TRBJ1-2
TGTGCCAGTAGTCCAGGGGGCAACTATGGCTACACCTTC
CASSPGGNYGYTF
>TRBV7-6|TRBD2|few|TRBJ2-1
TGTGCCAGCAGCTTAGTCCTAGCGGGGCTCGGCTCCTACAATGAGCAGTTCTTC
CASSLVLAGLGSYNEQFF
>TRBV7-9|-|few|TRBJ2-2
TGTGCCAGCAGCCCGGACTACGGGGAGCTGTTTTTT
CASSPDYGELFF
>TRBV5-4|-|few|TRBJ2-5
TGTGCCAGCAGCTTGGCAGTTAGCGCCGAGACCCAGTACTTC
CASSLAVSAETQYF
>TRBV6-5|-|-|TRBJ2-1
TGTGCCAGCAGGTCCGGGGGAATCCGAAAACTTTGGTTCTTC
CASRSGGIRKLWFF
>TRBV28|TRBD1|few|TRBJ2-2
TGTGCCAGCAGTCTATGGGACAGGGGGCTTACCGGGGAGCTGTTTTTT
CASSLWDRGLTGELFF
>TRBV28|TRBD2|few|TRBJ2-1
TGTGCCAGCTACCGGACTAGCGGTTACAATGAGCAGTTCTTC
CASYRTSGYNEQFF
>TRBV16|-|-|TRBJ2-3
TGTGCCAGCAGCCAATACTTCTCCGACACAGATACGCAGTATTTT
CASSQYFSDTDTQYF
>TRBV7-9|TRBD2|-|TRBJ2-7
TGTGCCAGCACCCAAACTTCGGGGGGTTCCTACGAGCAGTACTTC
CASTQTSGGSYEQYF
>TRBV28|-|few|TRBJ1-4
TGTGCCAGCAGTTTGAGGAGATCCTCAACTAATGAAAAACTGTTTTTT
CASSLRRSSTNEKLFF
>TRBV29-1|-|few|TRBJ1-2
TGCAGCGTTGGAGGGTTAGGCTATGGCTACACCTTC
CSVGGLGYGYTF
>TRBV19|-|few|TRBJ1-5
TGTGCCAGTAGTATAGTTTCCCGGCGCGGGCCCCAGCATTTT
CASSIVSRRGPQHF
>TRBV9|TRBD1|few|TRBJ1-1
TGTGCCAGCAGCGTACAGGGACAGGGGAAGTCTGAAGCTTTCTTT
CASSVQGQGKSEAFF
>TRBV4-3|-|few|TRBJ1-1
TGCGCCAGCAGCCAAGGGGTAGGGGCAGGTACTGAAGCTTTCTTT
CASSQGVGAGTEAFF
>TRBV11-2|-|few|TRBJ2-1
TGTGCCAGCAGCTTAGCAAATCCCCAGCAGTTCTTC
CASSLANPQQFF
>TRBV6-5|-|-|TRBJ2-3
TGTGCCAGCAGACGCAGGGGAAAAGCAGATACGCAGTATTTT
CASRRRGKADTQYF
>TRBV20-1|-|-|TRBJ1-1
TGCAGTGCTAGAGCAGGGACTGAAGCTTTCTTT
CSARAGTEAFF
>TRBV14|-|few|TRBJ1-1
TGTGCCAGCAGCCAGTCTAGGGGAACTGAAGCTTTCTTT
CASSQSRGTEAFF
>TRBV29-1|-|-|TRBJ1-3
TGCAGCGCCACAGGTTCTGGAAACACCATATATTTT
CSATGSGNTIYF
>TRBV7-9|-|few|TRBJ2-5
TGTGCCAGCAGCCCGCGGACTCAGGGGGAGACCCAGTACTTC
CASSPRTQGETQYF
>TRBV19|-|few|TRBJ2-7
TGTGCCACCACGGGTAGGGAGTCCTACGAGCAGTACTTC
CATTGRESYEQYF
>TRBV7-2|TRBD1|-|TRBJ2-7
TGTGCCAGCAGCTTAGTAGGGGGCGCGAGTTTC
CASSLVGGASF
>TRBV7-2|-|-|TRBJ2-7
TGTGCCAGCAGCCTCCATACGGGTAGAGTCTACGAGCAGTACTTC
CASSLHTGRVYEQYF
>TRBV29-1|TRBD1|few|TRBJ2-3
TGCAGCGTTTCCCAGGGGGCACTCACAGATACGCAGTATTTT
CSVSQGALTDTQYF
>TRBV29-1|TRBD2|few|TRBJ2-7
TGCAGCGTTGAGAGTGGGCTAGCGGGACGTTCCTACGAGCAGTACTTC
CSVESGLAGRSYEQYF
>TRBV2|-|-|TRBJ1-5
TGTGCCAGCAGTGCCAGCACAGGGAATCAGCCCCAGCATTTT
CASSASTGNQPQHF
>TRBV7-2|-|-|TRBJ2-1
TGTGCCAGCAGCTTAGTGCCCAGGGCGGCCTCCTACAATGAGCAGTTCTTC
CASSLVPRAASYNEQFF
>TRBV6-5|TRBD1|-|TRBJ2-2
TGTGCCAGCAGTTCCGGGGGACAGGGCTGGGAGCTGTTTTTT
CASSSGGQGWELFF
>TRBV28|-|-|TRBJ1-5
TGTGCCAGCAGTTTCAGTGTCCGTCAGCCCCAGCATTTT
CASSFSVRQPQHF
>TRBV5-1|-|few|TRBJ2-3
TGCGCCAGCAGCTTCTTCCCTAGCACAGATACGCAGTATTTT
CASSFFPSTDTQYF
>TRBV27|TRBD2|-|TRBJ2-5
TGTGCCAGCAGTCCCGGACTAGCGGGGAATCAAGAGACCCAGTACTTC
CASSPGLAGNQETQYF
>TRBV5-1|-|-|TRBJ2-1
TGCGCCAGCAGGGGGGGAATCAATGAGCAGTTCTTC
CASRGGINEQFF
>TRBV6-6|-|-|TRBJ2-1
TGTGCCAGCAGTTCCGACACGAGCTCCTACAATGAGCAGTTCTTC
CASSSDTSSYNEQFF
>TRBV4-1|-|-|TRBJ1-5
TGCGCCAGCAGCCAAGATCGAGGCAACCGCTGGACCCAGCATTTT
CASSQDRGNRWTQHF
>TRBV5-1|TRBD1|-|TRBJ2-7
TGCGCCAGCAGCGGGGGACAGGGTTACGAGCAGTACTTC
CASSGGQGYEQYF
>TRBV19|TRBD2|few|TRBJ2-1
TGTGCCAGTAGTATGTGGCCTAGCGGGCAGGCCAGTGAGCAGTTCTTC
CASSMWPSGQASEQFF
>TRBV18|-|-|TRBJ2-7
TGTGCCAGCTCACTTGGAACAGGGAACTACGAGCAGTACTTC
CASSLGTGNYEQYF
>TRBV5-4|-|-|TRBJ1-2
TGTGCCAGCAGCGGGGCACCCCGGGCCGGCTACACCTTC
CASSGAPRAGYTF
>TRBV28|TRBD1|-|TRBJ2-7
TGTGCCAGCAGTTCCTACACGGACAGGATGAGGGAGCAGTACTTC
CASSSYTDRMREQYF
>TRBV28|-|-|TRBJ1-5
TGTGCCAGCAGCCCGCCTGGGGGGAGTCAGCCCCAGCATTTT
CASSPPGGSQPQHF
>TRBV7-9|TRBD2|few|TRBJ2-7
TGTGCCAGCAGCTCCCCGGGGGGAAACCTCTACGAGCAGTACTTC
CASSSPGGNLYEQYF
>TRBV4-2|TRBD2|-|TRBJ2-5
TGTGCCAGCAAAGCGGGAATTCAAGAGACCCAGTACTTC
CASKAGIQETQYF
>TRBV5-6|-|-|TRBJ1-1
TGTGCCAGCAGCTTAGCTGCTACTGAAGCTTTCTTT
CASSLAATEAFF